These 13 T cell receptor beta chains originate from one sample sequenced in a study of T-cell reconstitution after alpha-beta-depleted transplantation in children. Unique molecular identifiers were incorporated during preparation of the TCRbeta library. Each CDR3 protein is one row after TCRdb ran MiXCR on the PCR reads. The profile shows 250,000 to 300,000 distinct CDR3 sequences, more than 9% of them singletons. The source was peripheral blood, collected 180 days after TCRalphabeta/CD19-depleted stem cell transplant. These receptors came from a male patient under 10 years old who had a stem cell transplant for chronic granulomatous disease, so the T cells may come from the graft donor.

This clonotype appeared many times. V and J are TRBV27 and TRBJ2-1; no definite D call. Per germline, CDR1 MNHEY and CDR2 SMNVEV (reference sequence). The CDR3 sequence is 13 residues long. The V end was cut by 7 bases, the J end by 6 bases, with 13 bases between. The DNA of the CDR3 is TGTGCCAGCACCCGACAAGAGACCAATGAGCAGTTCTTC. It codes for CASTRQETNEQFF.

This clonotype has a handful of counts. The V and J genes are TRBV3-1 and TRBJ2-1; the match to TRBD2 covers 7 bases. Germline trimming cut 8 bases from V and 7 bases from J; bases unmatched to any gene: 11. This CDR3 has 14 amino acids. Germline V CDR1 and CDR2: LGHDT, YNNKEL (reference sequence). DNA for the CDR3: TGTGCCAGCCAAAAGGGGCAGGGACTAAATGAGCAGTTCTTC. Amino acid sequence: CASQKGQGLNEQFF.

This clonotype has at least ten counts. V and J are TRBV7-8 and TRBJ2-5; 11 positions agree with TRBD2. Germline loops: CDR1 SGHVS, CDR2 FQNEAQ. The CDR3 sequence is 15 residues long. J gave up 4 bases and V 5 bases, and 6 bases lay outside the gene matches. For the CDR3, the DNA is TGTGCCAGCAGCCTACTAGCGGGAGCGTCAGAGACCCAGTACTTC. Its translation: CASSLLAGASETQYF.

Comments on this clonotype: A read error may explain this, as a much larger clone is one base away. The genes are TRBV20-1 and TRBJ2-1; 7 nucleotides line up with TRBD2. The germline CDR1 and CDR2 sequences are DFQATT and SNEGSKA (reference sequence). The CDR3 is 14 amino acids. The CDR3 DNA sequence: TGCAGTGCTAGATGGCGGGGAGGGAACAATGAGCAGCTCTTC. Its translation: CSARWRGGNNEQLF.

Many counts were recorded for this clonotype. The rearrangement uses TRBV3-1 and TRBJ2-4, with D possibly TRBD2 on 6 matching bases. Germline assignment: CDR1 LGHDT and CDR2 YNNKEL (reference sequence). With 3 bases removed from V and 3 bases from J, the gap between germline ends came to 18 bases. There are 17 residues in the CDR3. Written as DNA, the CDR3 is TGTGCCAGCAGCCAGGATAGTCTGGCGGGAAGCAAAAACATTCAGTACTTC. As protein: CASSQDSLAGSKNIQYF.

A note on this clonotype: A clone one base away is much larger, so this may be a read error. This chain joins TRBV7-6 and TRBJ2-1, with a tentative D call TRBD2 (5 bases). Trimming stripped 1 base from V and 9 bases from J, with 13 bases between. This CDR3 is 14 amino acids long. Germline loops: CDR1 SGHVS, CDR2 FNYEAQ. The CDR3 DNA follows: TGTGCCAGCAGCTTAGTAGCGAGAGGAGGTGAGCAGTTCTTC. As protein: CASSLVARGGEQFF.

This clonotype was seen a few times. The CDR3 reads CASSVGPNSGNTIYF. Written as DNA, the CDR3 is TGTGCCAGCAGTGTAGGGCCCAACTCTGGAAACACCATATATTTT. The gene calls are TRBV2 and TRBJ1-3; D is ambiguous. Trimming left V 4 bases short and J 0 bases short, with 10 bases between. Germline V gives CDR1 SNHLY, CDR2 FYNNEI. The CDR3 is made up of 15 amino acids.

With regard to this clonotype: This may be a read error, as it is one base from a much larger clone. The CDR3 DNA follows: TGCGCCAGCACCATCGGGCGAGAAGAGACCCAGTACTTC. It yields the protein CASTIGREETQYF. The V and J genes are TRBV5-1 and TRBJ2-5; no clear D gene. Germline lookup yields CDR1 SGHRS and CDR2 YFSETQ. With 6 bases removed from V and 3 bases from J, the gap between germline ends came to 12 bases. The CDR3 runs to 13 residues.

This clonotype appeared a few times. The rearrangement uses TRBV7-8 and TRBJ2-7; possible D gene TRBD1, 6 bases. Trimming left V 5 bases short and J 0 bases short, with 23 bases between. This CDR3 region has 18 residues. The germline CDR1 and CDR2 sequences are SGHVS and FQNEAQ. CDR3 amino acids: CASSPITTGPLASYEQYF. The CDR3 DNA is TGTGCCAGCAGCCCGATCACGACAGGACCCCTAGCCTCCTACGAGCAGTACTTC.

In this sample, this clonotype turned up many times. The rearrangement joins TRBV7-2 to TRBJ2-3; D unresolved. CDR3 length equals 15 residues. V gave up 3 bases and J gave up 2 bases, with 12 bases separating them. Germline CDR1 and CDR2: SGHTA and FQGNSA. This chain's CDR3 is CASSLHIIDTDTQYF. The CDR3 DNA reads TGTGCCAGCAGCTTGCACATTATAGACACAGATACGCAGTATTTT.

Concerning this clonotype: A much larger clone lies one base from this, so it may be a read error. The chain has TRBV2 and TRBJ2-6; weak D call: TRBD1 (6 bases). Germline lookup yields CDR1 SNHLY and CDR2 FYNNEI. The CDR3 totals 14 residues. V gave up 10 bases and J gave up 3 bases, with 13 bases separating them. The CDR3 protein is CAITRQVGANVLTF. The CDR3 DNA reads as TGTGCCATCACTAGACAGGTTGGGGCCAACGTCCTGACTTTC.

This clonotype was counted at least ten times. The chain is built from TRBV12-3 or TRBV12-4 and TRBJ1-5, with D possibly TRBD1 on 6 matching bases. The CDR3 runs 14 residues. V was trimmed by 1 base and J by 7 bases, leaving 11 bases between them. This chain's CDR3 is CASSLGQVGQPQHF. The CDR3 DNA follows: TGTGCCAGCAGTTTAGGACAGGTAGGACAGCCCCAGCATTTT.

The sample holds many counts of this clonotype. The chain recombines TRBV12-3 or TRBV12-4 with TRBJ1-1; D might be TRBD1 (6 bases). The CDR3 consists of 12 residues. Between the trimmed V and J ends, which lost 1 base and 9 bases, there was a span of 9 bases. CDR3 sequence reads: CASSLEGVKAFF. CDR3 nucleotides: TGTGCCAGCAGTTTAGAGGGGGTAAAAGCTTTCTTT.